This TCR beta chain was captured by sequencing in a study of Graves' ophthalmopathy and Graves' hyperthyroidism. Study observations and caveats: In blood, most expanded thyroid clonotypes above 0.001 frequency were also detected. The model predicted progression of ophthalmopathy with a sensitivity of 70% to 71%, and its specificity was about 76%.

CDR3 size: 15 residues. In germline, CDR1 is MNHNS, CDR2 SASEGT. Trimming took off 5 bases at V and 5 bases at J, with 18 bases between the two ends. Amplification targeted the TCR beta CDR3 regions, with RNA transcripts as the source material. HTBI primers primed a first-round RT-PCR, and a second-round multiplex PCR followed. Using its own MiXCR run on the multiplex PCR reads, TCRdb lists one record per CDR3 protein. The profile shows 35,000 to 50,000 distinct CDR3 sequences, approximately 53% of them singletons. This clonotype was seen once. Its antigen is not identified. The sequence came from an adult woman with stable Graves' hyperthyroidism. The chain links TRBV6-1 to TRBJ1-2; a weak D match, TRBD1 (5 bases). Specimen: peripheral blood. CDR3 region: CASSYSKGAHYGYTF. The CDR3, as DNA: TGTGCCAGCAGTTACTCGAAAGGGGCGCATTATGGCTACACCTTC.